One sample yielded the 9 T cell receptor beta chains listed below, sequenced in a study of control samples from healthy donors and cancer patients. Produced via immunoSEQ multiplex PCR; TCRdb's table is partial and in-frame only. The sample's table shows some 190,000 clones. Material for sequencing was blood. Every receptor here comes from a woman younger than 45 in good health.

V gene TRBV27 combines with J gene TRBJ2-2; D may be TRBD1 (5 bases). This CDR3 has 15 amino acids. Germline assignment: CDR1 MNHEY and CDR2 SMNVEV (reference sequence). V was shortened by 3 bases and J by 6 bases, with 14 bases between the two germline ends. The CDR3 region has the DNA TGTGCCAGCAGTTTGGACACGTGGGTTGCCGGGGAGCTGTTTTTT. Translation: CASSLDTWVAGELFF.

CDR3 protein: CASSHLRPYEQYF. The CDR3 DNA follows: TGTGCCAGCAGCCACTTGCGACCTTACGAGCAGTACTTC. The chain couples TRBV3-1 (or the pseudogene TRBV3-2) to TRBJ2-7, with D unclear. CDR3 size: 13 residues. Germline CDR1 and CDR2: LGHDT and YNNKEL (reference sequence). V lost 3 bases and J lost 4, with 10 bases in between.

The gene calls are TRBV30 and TRBJ1-1; D is unresolved. Germline CDR1 GTSNPN, CDR2 SVGIG (reference sequence). This CDR3 comprises 11 residues. The germline V and J ends were trimmed by 7 bases and 0 bases, with 6 bases remaining between them. The CDR3 region has the DNA TGTGCCTTGACGATGAACACTGAAGCTTTCTTT. This translates into CALTMNTEAFF.

The V and J genes are TRBV10-3 and TRBJ2-7; D is possibly TRBD1 (6 bases). The V and J ends lost 7 bases and 0 bases respectively, with 13 bases between them. Germline V gene lookup returns CDR1 ENHRY and CDR2 SYGVKD. This CDR3 is 14 amino acids long. The CDR3 loop is CAIKARQDSYEQYF. The CDR3 region has the DNA TGTGCCATCAAGGCGCGACAGGACTCCTACGAGCAGTACTTC.

The chain combines TRBV12-3 or TRBV12-4 with TRBJ2-1; D gene ambiguous. Trimming stripped 3 bases from V and 2 bases from J, with 5 bases between. There are 13 residues in the CDR3. CDR3: CASSFSPYNEQFF. The CDR3 DNA sequence: TGTGCCAGCAGTTTTTCCCCCTACAATGAGCAGTTCTTC.

The chain is built from TRBV4-1 and TRBJ1-1, with 7 positions matching TRBD1. This CDR3 region has 18 residues. After removal of 4 bases from V and 4 bases from J, the junction contained 18 bases not matched to a gene. Per the germline V gene, CDR1 is MGHRA and CDR2 is YSYEKL. DNA for the CDR3: TGCGCCAGCAGCCGCCTCCCGGACAGGCTGTTCGGGGGCACTGAAGCTTTCTTT. Amino acid sequence: CASSRLPDRLFGGTEAFF.

CDR3 region: CASSPQRGLRETQYF. The CDR3 DNA follows: TGTGCCAGTAGTCCCCAGCGGGGGCTCAGGGAGACCCAGTACTTC. This sequence joins TRBV19 and TRBJ2-5; TRBD2 aligns across 8 bases. The CDR3 extends over 15 amino acids. Germline V gives CDR1 LNHDA, CDR2 SQIVND (reference sequence). V shed 5 bases, J shed 5 bases, and the junction held 10 bases outside the gene matches.

The chain recombines TRBV6-5 with TRBJ2-3, with TRBD2 as a possible D gene (5 bases). Trimming removed 7 bases from V and 7 bases from J, with 15 bases in between. The CDR3 runs 13 residues. From germline, CDR1 is MNHEY and CDR2 SVGAGI. The DNA of the CDR3 is TGTGCCAGCATAGACTACCTGAGTAATACGCAGTATTTT. Protein sequence: CASIDYLSNTQYF.

V usage is TRBV6-1 and J usage is TRBJ1-6; D gene ambiguous. Trimming removed 3 bases at V and 8 bases at J, with 8 bases between. Germline V gene sequence: CDR1 MNHNS, CDR2 SASEGT. This CDR3 contains 13 residues. The CDR3 DNA reads TGTGCCAGCAGTGATAGTGTTTATTCACCCCTCCACTTT. Its protein is CASSDSVYSPLHF.